The next 10 T cell receptor beta chains were all read from a single sample in a study of CD8+ T cells in alopecia areata. The sequencing template was cDNA reverse transcribed from extracted RNA. TCRdb keeps only in-frame clones here, not all; method: immunoSEQ multiplex PCR. The table shows about 200,000 clones, with roughly 50% occurring only once. Sequencing used CD8+ T cells sorted from blood. These receptor sequences come from a human donor in good health.

The chain is built from TRBV11-2 and TRBJ1-1; no clear D. The CDR3 runs 12 residues. V lost 3 bases and J 5 bases, leaving 7 bases between the germline ends. In germline, CDR1 is SGHAT, CDR2 FQNNGV. The DNA of the CDR3 is TGTGCCAGCAGCTTTTCGGGGACTGAAGCTTTCTTT. Translated: CASSFSGTEAFF. Filled out from reference TRBV11-2 and TRBJ1-1, the complete variable domain reads EAGVAQSPRYKIIEKRQSVAFWCNPISGHATLYWYQQILGQGPKLLIQFQNNGVVDDSQLPKDRFSAERLKGVDSTLKIQPAKLEDSAVYLCASSFSGTEAFFGQGTRLTVV.

The chain combines TRBV10-3 with TRBJ1-2; weak D call: TRBD1 (6 bases). The CDR3 has 14 residues. From germline, CDR1 is ENHRY and CDR2 SYGVKD. Trimming removed 0 bases at V and 3 bases at J, with 8 bases between. CDR3 protein: CAISESPGDYGYTF. CDR3 coding DNA: TGTGCCATCAGTGAGTCCCCAGGGGACTATGGCTACACCTTC.

V and J are TRBV6-5 and TRBJ2-1; TRBD2 matches at 13 bases. Germline CDR1 is MNHEY and CDR2 is SVGAGI. Trimming cost V 6 bases and J 9 bases; bases outside gene matches: 8. This CDR3 region has 15 residues. CDR3 amino acids: CASSETSGGAFEQFF. CDR3 DNA: TGTGCCAGCAGCGAAACTAGCGGGGGGGCTTTTGAGCAGTTCTTC.

This chain joins TRBV7-8 and TRBJ2-7; weak D call: TRBD1 (6 bases). V lost 3 bases to trimming and J lost 1 base, with 10 bases between them. Germline CDR1 SGHVS, CDR2 FQNEAQ. CDR3 length equals 14 residues. In DNA, the CDR3 is TGTGCCAGCAGCTTTTCCGACAGGTCCTACGAGCAGTACTTC. Translating it yields CASSFSDRSYEQYF.

V gene TRBV18 combines with J gene TRBJ1-4; D not resolved. The V end was cut by 3 bases, the J end by 7 bases, with 12 bases between. This CDR3 spans 14 amino acids. The V gene's germline CDR1 is KGHSH and CDR2 LQKENI. The CDR3 DNA sequence: TGTGCCAGCTCACCGGGTACGCGAGCTGAAAAACTGTTTTTT. It encodes CASSPGTRAEKLFF.

The rearrangement joins TRBV29-1 to TRBJ1-3, with D uncertain. Trimming took 4 bases from V and 0 from J, leaving 7 bases between them. CDR1 SQVTM and CDR2 ANQGSEA come from the germline V gene. This CDR3 is built from 13 residues. The CDR3 DNA sequence: TGCAGCGTTGTTTCGACCTCTGGAAACACCATATATTTT. Residues: CSVVSTSGNTIYF.

The chain is built from TRBV10-2 and TRBJ2-1; D is perhaps TRBD1 or TRBD2 (6 bases each). V shed 4 bases and J shed 10 bases, with 11 bases lying between them. The germline V gene has CDR1 WSHSY and CDR2 SAAADI. This CDR3 region has 12 residues. DNA for the CDR3: TGCGCCAGCAGTGGGGGGGCCGGGGAGCAGTTCTTC. It translates to CASSGGAGEQFF.

The gene calls are TRBV29-1 and TRBJ1-4, with 12 nucleotides matching TRBD1. CDR3 length equals 14 residues. Germline CDR1 is SQVTM and CDR2 is ANQGSEA. J gave up 5 bases and V 6 bases, and 4 bases lay outside the gene matches. The DNA for the CDR3 is TGCAGCGTGGGGGACAGGGGGCCGAATGAAAAACTGTTTTTT. This codes for CSVGDRGPNEKLFF. The full variable domain, in which reference TRBV29-1 and TRBJ1-4 provide the parts outside the CDR3, is SAVISQKPSRDICQRGTSLTIQCQVDSQVTMMFWYRQQPGQSLTLIATANQGSEATYESGFVIDKFPISRPNLTFSTLTVSNMSPEDSSIYLCSVGDRGPNEKLFFGSGTQLSVL.

This clone was counted ten times or more. Other nucleotide sequences from this sample produce the same CDR3. The J gene is TRBJ2-7, the V gene TRBV7-9, with unresolved D. The germline CDR1 and CDR2 sequences are SEHNR and FQNEAQ (reference sequence). This CDR3 has 12 residues. Between the trimmed V and J ends, which lost 0 bases and 2 bases, there was a span of 2 bases. The CDR3 is CASSLATYEQYF. CDR3 in DNA: TGTGCCAGCAGCTTAGCGACCTACGAGCAGTACTTC.

This sequence joins TRBV29-1 and TRBJ2-3, with 14 bases identical to TRBD2. CDR1 is SQVTM and CDR2 is ANQGSEA in the germline V gene. The CDR3 extends over 16 amino acids. J lost 0 bases, V lost 6 bases, and 5 bases had no gene match. CDR3 in amino acids: CSVWGLAGASTDTQYF. The DNA for the CDR3 is TGCAGCGTCTGGGGACTAGCGGGGGCGAGCACAGATACGCAGTATTTT.